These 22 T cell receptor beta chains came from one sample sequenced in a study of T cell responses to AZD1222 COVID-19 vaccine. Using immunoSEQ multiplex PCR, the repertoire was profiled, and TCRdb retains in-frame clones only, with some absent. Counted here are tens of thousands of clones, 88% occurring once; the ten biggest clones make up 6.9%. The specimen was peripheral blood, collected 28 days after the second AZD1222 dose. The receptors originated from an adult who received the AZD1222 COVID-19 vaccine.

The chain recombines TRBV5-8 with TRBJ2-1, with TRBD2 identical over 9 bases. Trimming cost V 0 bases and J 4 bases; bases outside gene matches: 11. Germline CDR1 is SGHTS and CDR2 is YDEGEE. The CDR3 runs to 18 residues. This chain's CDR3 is CASSLAHVAGGPYNEQFF. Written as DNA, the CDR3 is TGTGCCAGCAGCTTGGCCCACGTTGCGGGAGGGCCTTACAATGAGCAGTTCTTC.

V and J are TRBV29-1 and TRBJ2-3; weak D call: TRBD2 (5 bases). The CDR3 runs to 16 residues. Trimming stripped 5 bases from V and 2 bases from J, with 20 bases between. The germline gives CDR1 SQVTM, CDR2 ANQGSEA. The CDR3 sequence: CSVNYGRLAVTDTQYF. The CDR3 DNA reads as TGCAGCGTTAATTACGGGCGTCTAGCCGTCACAGATACGCAGTATTTT.

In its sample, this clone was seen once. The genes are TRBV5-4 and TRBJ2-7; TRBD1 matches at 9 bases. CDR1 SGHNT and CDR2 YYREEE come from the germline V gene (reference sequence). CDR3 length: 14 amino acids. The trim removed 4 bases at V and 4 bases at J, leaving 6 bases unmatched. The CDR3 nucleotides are TGTGCCAGCAGCCCGGGACAGGGTGCGTACGAGCAGTACTTC. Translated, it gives CASSPGQGAYEQYF. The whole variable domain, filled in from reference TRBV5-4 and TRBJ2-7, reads ETGVTQSPTHLIKTRGQQVTLRCSSQSGHNTVSWYQQALGQGPQFIFQYYREEENGRGNFPPRFSGLQFPNYSSELNVNALELDDSALYLCASSPGQGAYEQYFGPGTRLTVT.

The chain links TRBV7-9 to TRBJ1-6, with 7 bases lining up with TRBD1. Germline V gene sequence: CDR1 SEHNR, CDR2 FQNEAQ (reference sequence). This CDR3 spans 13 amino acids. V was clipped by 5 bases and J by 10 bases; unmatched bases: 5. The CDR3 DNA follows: TGTGCCAGCAGCCGGGACAGTGGGTCACCCCTCCACTTT. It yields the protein CASSRDSGSPLHF. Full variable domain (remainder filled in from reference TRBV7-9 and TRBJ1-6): DTGVSQNPRHKITKRGQNVTFRCDPISEHNRLYWYRQTLGQGPEFLTYFQNEAQLEKSRLLSDRFSAERPKGSFSTLEIQRTEQGDSAMYLCASSRDSGSPLHFGNGTRLTVT.

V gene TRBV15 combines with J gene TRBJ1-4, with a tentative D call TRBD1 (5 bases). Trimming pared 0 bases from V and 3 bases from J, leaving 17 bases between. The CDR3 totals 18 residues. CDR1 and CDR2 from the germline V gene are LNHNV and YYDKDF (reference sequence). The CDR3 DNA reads TGTGCCACCAGCAGAGATATCCTGGGTGGGGCGGCTAATGAAAAACTGTTTTTT. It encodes CATSRDILGGAANEKLFF.

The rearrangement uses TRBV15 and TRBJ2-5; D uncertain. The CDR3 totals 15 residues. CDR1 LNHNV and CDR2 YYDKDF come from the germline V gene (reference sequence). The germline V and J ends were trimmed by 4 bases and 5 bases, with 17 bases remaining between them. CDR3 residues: CATSKETTGWETQYF. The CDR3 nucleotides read TGTGCCACCAGCAAAGAGACCACCGGTTGGGAGACCCAGTACTTC.

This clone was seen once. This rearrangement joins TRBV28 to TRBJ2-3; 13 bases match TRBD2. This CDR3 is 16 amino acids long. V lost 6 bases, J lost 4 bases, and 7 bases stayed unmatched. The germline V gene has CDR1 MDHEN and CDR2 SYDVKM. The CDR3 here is CASRTRLAGGSDTQYF. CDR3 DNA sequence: TGTGCCAGCAGAACAAGACTAGCGGGAGGTTCAGATACGCAGTATTTT.

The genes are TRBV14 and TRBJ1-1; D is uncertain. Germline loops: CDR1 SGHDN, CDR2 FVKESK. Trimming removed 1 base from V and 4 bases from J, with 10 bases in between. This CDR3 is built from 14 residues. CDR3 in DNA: TGTGCCAGCAGCCAAGTCGCTCGGGGCACTGAAGCTTTCTTT. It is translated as CASSQVARGTEAFF.

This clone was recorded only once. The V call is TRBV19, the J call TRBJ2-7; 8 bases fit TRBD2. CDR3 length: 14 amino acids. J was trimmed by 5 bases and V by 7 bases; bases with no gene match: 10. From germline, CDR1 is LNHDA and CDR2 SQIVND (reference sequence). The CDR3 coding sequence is TGTGCCAGTAAGGAAGCGGGAGTGCGCGACGAGCAGTACTTC. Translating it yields CASKEAGVRDEQYF. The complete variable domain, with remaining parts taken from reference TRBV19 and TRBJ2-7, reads DGGITQSPKYLFRKEGQNVTLSCEQNLNHDAMYWYRQDPGQGLRLIYYSQIVNDFQKGDIAEGYSVSREKKESFPLTVTSAQKNPTAFYLCASKEAGVRDEQYFGPGTRLTVT.

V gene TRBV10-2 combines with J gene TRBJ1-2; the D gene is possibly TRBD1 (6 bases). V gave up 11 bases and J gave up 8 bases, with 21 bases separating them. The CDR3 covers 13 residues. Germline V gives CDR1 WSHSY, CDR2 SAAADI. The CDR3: CACAGGGLRGYTF. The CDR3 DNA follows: TGCGCCTGCGCCGGTGGGGGGCTGAGGGGCTACACCTTC.

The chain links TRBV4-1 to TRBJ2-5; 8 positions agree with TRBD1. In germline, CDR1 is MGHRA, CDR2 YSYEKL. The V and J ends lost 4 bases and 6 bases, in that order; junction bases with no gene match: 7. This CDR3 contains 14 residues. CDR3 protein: CASSPRTGRKTQYF. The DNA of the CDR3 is TGCGCCAGCAGCCCCCGGACAGGGCGAAAGACCCAGTACTTC.

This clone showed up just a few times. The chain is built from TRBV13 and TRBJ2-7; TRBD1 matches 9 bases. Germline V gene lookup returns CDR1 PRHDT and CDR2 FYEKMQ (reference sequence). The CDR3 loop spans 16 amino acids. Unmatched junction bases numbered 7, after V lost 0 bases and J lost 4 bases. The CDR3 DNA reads TGTGCCAGCAGCTTAGGTGGGGACAGGGTGGAGTACGAGCAGTACTTC. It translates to CASSLGGDRVEYEQYF.

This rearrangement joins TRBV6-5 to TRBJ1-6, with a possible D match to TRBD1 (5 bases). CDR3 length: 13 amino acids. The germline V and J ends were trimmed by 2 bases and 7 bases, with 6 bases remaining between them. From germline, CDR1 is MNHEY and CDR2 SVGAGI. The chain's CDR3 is CASSYEGNSPLHF. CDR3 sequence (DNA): TGTGCCAGCAGTTACGAGGGGAATTCACCCCTCCACTTT.

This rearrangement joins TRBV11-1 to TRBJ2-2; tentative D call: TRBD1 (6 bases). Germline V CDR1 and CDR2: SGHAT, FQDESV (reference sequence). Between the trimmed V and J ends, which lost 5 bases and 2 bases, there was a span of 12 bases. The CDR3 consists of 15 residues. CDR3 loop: CASSPGTTNTGELFF. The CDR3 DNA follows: TGTGCCAGCAGCCCCGGGACAACTAACACCGGGGAGCTGTTTTTT. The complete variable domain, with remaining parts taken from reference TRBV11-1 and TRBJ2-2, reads EAEVAQSPRYKITEKSQAVAFWCDPISGHATLYWYRQILGQGPELLVQFQDESVVDDSQLPKDRFSAERLKGVDSTLKIQPAELGDSAMYLCASSPGTTNTGELFFGEGSRLTVL.

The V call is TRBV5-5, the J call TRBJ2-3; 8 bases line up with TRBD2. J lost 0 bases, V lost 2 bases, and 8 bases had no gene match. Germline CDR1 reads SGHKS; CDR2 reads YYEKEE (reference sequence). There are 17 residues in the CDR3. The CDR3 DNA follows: TGTGCCAGCAGCTTTAGCGGGGTTTCGACTAGCACAGATACGCAGTATTTT. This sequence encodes CASSFSGVSTSTDTQYF.

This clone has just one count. The CDR3 DNA follows: TGTGCCAGCAGTTTTGCGGAGGGAGCCGGGTACGAGCAGTACTTC. It codes for CASSFAEGAGYEQYF. V gene TRBV28 combines with J gene TRBJ2-7; TRBD2 is a possible D gene (6 bases). Trimming removed 3 bases at V and 4 bases at J, with 16 bases between. The germline gives CDR1 MDHEN, CDR2 SYDVKM. The CDR3 is 15 amino acids. Based on the CDR3 plus reference TRBV28 and TRBJ2-7, the full variable domain is DVKVTQSSRYLVKRTGEKVFLECVQDMDHENMFWYRQDPGLGLRLIYFSYDVKMKEKGDIPEGYSVSREKKERFSLILESASTNQTSMYLCASSFAEGAGYEQYFGPGTRLTVT.

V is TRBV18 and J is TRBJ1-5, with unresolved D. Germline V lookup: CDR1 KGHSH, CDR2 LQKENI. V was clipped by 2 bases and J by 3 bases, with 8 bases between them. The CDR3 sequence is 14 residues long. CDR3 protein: CASSPNNNNQPQHF. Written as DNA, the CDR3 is TGTGCCAGCTCACCAAATAACAACAATCAGCCCCAGCATTTT.

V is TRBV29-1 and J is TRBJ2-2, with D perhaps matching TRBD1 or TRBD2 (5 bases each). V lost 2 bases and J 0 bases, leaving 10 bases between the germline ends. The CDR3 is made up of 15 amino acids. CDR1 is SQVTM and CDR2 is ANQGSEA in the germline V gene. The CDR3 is CSVELGTSNTGELFF. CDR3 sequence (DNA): TGCAGCGTTGAACTGGGGACCTCGAACACCGGGGAGCTGTTTTTT.

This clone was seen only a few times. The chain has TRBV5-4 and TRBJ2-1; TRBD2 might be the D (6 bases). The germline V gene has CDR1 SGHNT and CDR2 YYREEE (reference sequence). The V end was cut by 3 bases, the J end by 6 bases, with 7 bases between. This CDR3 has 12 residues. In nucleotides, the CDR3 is TGTGCCAGCAGCTCGACTAGCAATGAGCAGTTCTTC. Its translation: CASSSTSNEQFF.

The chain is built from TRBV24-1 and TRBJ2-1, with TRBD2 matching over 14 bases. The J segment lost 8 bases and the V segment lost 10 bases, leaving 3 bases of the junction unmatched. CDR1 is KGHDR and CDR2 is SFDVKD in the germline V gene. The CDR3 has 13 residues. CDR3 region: CATTGLAGDEQFF. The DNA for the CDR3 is TGTGCCACAACGGGACTAGCGGGGGATGAGCAGTTCTTC.

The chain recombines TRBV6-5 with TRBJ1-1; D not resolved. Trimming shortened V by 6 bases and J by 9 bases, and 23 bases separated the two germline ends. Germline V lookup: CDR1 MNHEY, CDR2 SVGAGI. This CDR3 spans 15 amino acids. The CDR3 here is CASSRTSEGFHKAFF. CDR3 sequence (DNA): TGTGCCAGCAGCCGGACCTCAGAGGGTTTCCATAAAGCTTTCTTT.

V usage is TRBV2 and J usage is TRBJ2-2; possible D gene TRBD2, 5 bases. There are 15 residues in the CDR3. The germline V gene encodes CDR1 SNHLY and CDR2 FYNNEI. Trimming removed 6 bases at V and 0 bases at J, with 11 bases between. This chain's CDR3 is CASRKRNTNTGELFF. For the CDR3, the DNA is TGTGCCAGCAGGAAGCGGAATACGAACACCGGGGAGCTGTTTTTT.